These T cell receptor beta chains were read from a single sample in a study of early T cells in non-severe SARS-CoV-2 infection. Via MiXCR, TCRdb re-called the 5' RACE reads, giving one row per CDR3 protein. Counted here are 20,000 to 30,000 distinct CDR3 sequences, about 4% occurring once; the ten biggest clones make up over 9%. Input material: whole blood. The receptors derive from an adult who was a healthcare worker with PCR-confirmed SARS-CoV-2 infection or an uninfected control (not recorded which). Both conserved end residues are part of each CDR3. D genes are given only for firm matches. Clone size is not always given. Where it is, it says once, few, many or a class for expanded clones.

V gene: TRBV20-1; clone size: many; D gene: TRBD2; J gene: TRBJ2-2; CDR3 protein: CSARDKFRREGLADGELFF; CDR3 DNA: TGCAGTGCTAGAGATAAGTTTAGGCGGGAGGGCCTCGCGGACGGGGAGCTGTTTTTT
V gene: TRBV5-1; clone size: -; D gene: -; J gene: TRBJ2-1; CDR3 protein: CASAQGPNEQFF; CDR3 DNA: TGCGCCAGCGCCCAGGGTCCCAATGAGCAGTTCTTC
V gene: TRBV5-5; clone size: few; D gene: TRBD2; J gene: TRBJ2-1; CDR3 protein: CASSSSGRERNEQFF; CDR3 DNA: TGTGCCAGCAGCTCTAGCGGGAGAGAAAGGAATGAGCAGTTCTTC
V gene: TRBV11-2; clone size: many; D gene: -; J gene: TRBJ2-5; CDR3 protein: CASTLAPGGGETQYF; CDR3 DNA: TGTGCCAGCACGCTAGCTCCCGGCGGCGGGGAGACCCAGTACTTC
V gene: TRBV7-6; clone size: many; D gene: TRBD1; J gene: TRBJ2-5; CDR3 protein: CASSPGTVVQETQYF; CDR3 DNA: TGTGCCAGCAGCCCCGGGACAGTAGTACAAGAGACCCAGTACTTC
V gene: TRBV7-2; clone size: many; D gene: TRBD1; J gene: TRBJ1-6; CDR3 protein: CASSFTLQGARSPLHF; CDR3 DNA: TGTGCCAGCAGCTTTACACTACAGGGGGCGCGGTCACCCCTCCACTTT
V gene: TRBV29-1; clone size: many; D gene: -; J gene: TRBJ1-5; CDR3 protein: CSVAEGFLGNQPQHF; CDR3 DNA: TGCAGCGTTGCAGAGGGATTCTTGGGCAATCAGCCCCAGCATTTT
V gene: TRBV12-3/TRBV12-4; clone size: few; D gene: -; J gene: TRBJ1-6; CDR3 protein: CASSLENNSPLHF; CDR3 DNA: TGTGCCAGCAGTTTAGAGAATAATTCACCCCTCCACTTT
V gene: TRBV9; clone size: many; D gene: TRBD1; J gene: TRBJ2-7; CDR3 protein: CASSTGTGASYEQYF; CDR3 DNA: TGTGCCAGCAGCACCGGGACAGGGGCCTCCTACGAGCAGTACTTC
V gene: TRBV28; clone size: many; D gene: -; J gene: TRBJ2-7; CDR3 protein: CASSFSGTGNEQYF; CDR3 DNA: TGTGCCAGCAGTTTTTCAGGGACCGGGAACGAGCAGTACTTC
V gene: TRBV19; clone size: many; D gene: -; J gene: TRBJ1-5; CDR3 protein: CASSTTSRFNQPQHF; CDR3 DNA: TGTGCCAGTAGTACCACCTCCAGGTTTAATCAGCCCCAGCATTTT
V gene: TRBV5-1; clone size: many; D gene: -; J gene: TRBJ1-1; CDR3 protein: CASSARRGSEAFF; CDR3 DNA: TGCGCCAGCAGCGCGCGTAGGGGAAGTGAAGCTTTCTTT
V gene: TRBV20-1; clone size: many; D gene: -; J gene: TRBJ2-7; CDR3 protein: CSARFGRGVGYEQYF; CDR3 DNA: TGCAGTGCTAGGTTTGGAAGGGGCGTGGGCTACGAGCAGTACTTC
V gene: TRBV7-2; clone size: -; D gene: -; J gene: TRBJ2-4; CDR3 protein: CASSRDFQNIQYF; CDR3 DNA: TGTGCCAGCAGCCGGGACTTTCAAAACATTCAGTACTTC
V gene: TRBV4-1; clone size: many; D gene: -; J gene: TRBJ2-7; CDR3 protein: CASSQAETEYEQYF; CDR3 DNA: TGCGCCAGCAGCCAAGCCGAGACAGAGTACGAGCAGTACTTC
V gene: TRBV6-5; clone size: many; D gene: -; J gene: TRBJ2-1; CDR3 protein: CASSHRSGEQFF; CDR3 DNA: TGTGCCAGCAGTCACAGAAGTGGTGAGCAGTTCTTC
V gene: TRBV28; clone size: many; D gene: TRBD1; J gene: TRBJ1-1; CDR3 protein: CASLRRGGHTEAFF; CDR3 DNA: TGTGCCAGCTTACGCCGAGGGGGCCACACTGAAGCTTTCTTT
V gene: TRBV11-2; clone size: many; D gene: -; J gene: TRBJ2-1; CDR3 protein: CASSYGVRSYNEQFF; CDR3 DNA: TGTGCCAGCAGTTATGGCGTCCGCTCCTACAATGAGCAGTTCTTC
V gene: TRBV18; clone size: many; D gene: -; J gene: TRBJ1-1; CDR3 protein: CASSPPSSTEAFF; CDR3 DNA: TGTGCCAGCTCACCCCCCTCCAGCACTGAAGCTTTCTTT
V gene: TRBV4-1; clone size: few; D gene: -; J gene: TRBJ2-1; CDR3 protein: CASSQGIVVTDEQFF; CDR3 DNA: TGCGCCAGCAGCCAAGGTATTGTCGTAACAGATGAGCAGTTCTTC
V gene: TRBV2; clone size: -; D gene: -; J gene: TRBJ2-2; CDR3 protein: CASIGQNTGELFF; CDR3 DNA: TGTGCCAGCATAGGGCAGAACACCGGGGAGCTGTTTTTT
V gene: TRBV7-2; clone size: many; D gene: TRBD2; J gene: TRBJ2-7; CDR3 protein: CASSHHDSTSGSYEQYF; CDR3 DNA: TGTGCCAGCAGCCACCACGATTCGACTAGCGGGAGTTACGAGCAGTACTTC
V gene: TRBV7-6; clone size: many; D gene: -; J gene: TRBJ1-1; CDR3 protein: CASNPGVGGHTEAFF; CDR3 DNA: TGTGCCAGCAACCCAGGGGTAGGGGGGCACACTGAAGCTTTCTTT
V gene: TRBV7-9; clone size: many; D gene: -; J gene: TRBJ2-7; CDR3 protein: CASSLIQDPEQYF; CDR3 DNA: TGTGCCAGCAGCTTAATACAGGACCCCGAGCAGTACTTC
V gene: TRBV4-1; clone size: -; D gene: TRBD2; J gene: TRBJ2-7; CDR3 protein: CASSQGTSGRYYEQYF; CDR3 DNA: TGCGCCAGCAGCCAAGGGACTAGCGGGAGATATTACGAGCAGTACTTC
V gene: TRBV7-9; clone size: many; D gene: -; J gene: TRBJ2-3; CDR3 protein: CASSLEGTVTDTQYF; CDR3 DNA: TGTGCCAGCAGCTTAGAAGGGACTGTCACAGATACGCAGTATTTT
V gene: TRBV7-2; clone size: many; D gene: -; J gene: TRBJ2-7; CDR3 protein: CASSWGDRDKDEQYF; CDR3 DNA: TGTGCCAGCAGCTGGGGGGATCGGGACAAGGACGAGCAGTACTTC
V gene: TRBV27; clone size: many; D gene: TRBD2; J gene: TRBJ2-2; CDR3 protein: CASSLEGGRGTAGELFF; CDR3 DNA: TGTGCCAGCAGTTTAGAGGGCGGGAGGGGTACCGCCGGGGAGCTGTTTTTT
V gene: TRBV7-3; clone size: many; D gene: -; J gene: TRBJ2-1; CDR3 protein: CASSARTKGGEQFF; CDR3 DNA: TGTGCCAGCAGCGCCCGGACTAAAGGCGGTGAGCAGTTCTTC
V gene: TRBV6-1; clone size: many; D gene: TRBD2; J gene: TRBJ2-7; CDR3 protein: CASSPISGETYEQYF; CDR3 DNA: TGTGCCAGCAGCCCGATCAGCGGGGAGACCTACGAGCAGTACTTC
V gene: TRBV2; clone size: many; D gene: TRBD1; J gene: TRBJ2-7; CDR3 protein: CASTHRDRGPEQYF; CDR3 DNA: TGTGCCAGCACCCACCGGGACAGGGGGCCCGAGCAGTACTTC
V gene: TRBV18; clone size: few; D gene: -; J gene: TRBJ2-3; CDR3 protein: CASSPPMRSTDTQYF; CDR3 DNA: TGTGCCAGCTCACCACCGATGAGAAGCACAGATACGCAGTATTTT
V gene: TRBV19; clone size: many; D gene: TRBD1; J gene: TRBJ1-5; CDR3 protein: CASRGQGTLAPQHF; CDR3 DNA: TGTGCCAGCAGGGGGCAGGGGACTCTTGCGCCCCAGCATTTT
V gene: TRBV24-1; clone size: -; D gene: -; J gene: TRBJ1-3; CDR3 protein: CATSDLRDSGNTIYF; CDR3 DNA: TGTGCCACCAGTGATCTACGAGATTCTGGAAACACCATATATTTT
V gene: TRBV11-2; clone size: many; D gene: TRBD1; J gene: TRBJ2-5; CDR3 protein: CASSGRTGGEETQYF; CDR3 DNA: TGTGCCAGCAGCGGAAGGACAGGGGGAGAAGAGACCCAGTACTTC
V gene: TRBV7-9; clone size: medium-sized; D gene: -; J gene: TRBJ2-1; CDR3 protein: CASSSYQQGNVYNEQFF; CDR3 DNA: TGTGCCAGCAGCTCTTATCAACAGGGAAATGTCTACAATGAGCAGTTCTTC
V gene: TRBV5-5; clone size: many; D gene: -; J gene: TRBJ1-3; CDR3 protein: CASSHLIRDISGNTIYF; CDR3 DNA: TGTGCCAGCAGCCATTTAATCCGGGACATCTCTGGAAACACCATATATTTT
V gene: TRBV6-2/TRBV6-3; clone size: many; D gene: TRBD2; J gene: TRBJ2-1; CDR3 protein: CASSYSSTSGGNEQFF; CDR3 DNA: TGTGCCAGCAGTTACTCTTCGACTAGCGGAGGGAATGAGCAGTTCTTC
V gene: TRBV6-2/TRBV6-3; clone size: -; D gene: -; J gene: TRBJ2-1; CDR3 protein: CASSYGDFSEQFF; CDR3 DNA: TGTGCCAGCAGTTACGGGGACTTCAGTGAGCAGTTCTTC
V gene: TRBV20-1; clone size: -; D gene: TRBD2; J gene: TRBJ2-3; CDR3 protein: CSATKSASGTDTQYF; CDR3 DNA: TGCAGTGCTACTAAGTCTGCTAGCGGAACAGATACGCAGTATTTT
V gene: TRBV6-2/TRBV6-3; clone size: few; D gene: -; J gene: TRBJ1-2; CDR3 protein: CASSLSGRLNYGYTF; CDR3 DNA: TGTGCCAGCAGCCTTTCGGGACGCCTGAACTATGGCTACACCTTC
V gene: TRBV29-1; clone size: many; D gene: TRBD2; J gene: TRBJ2-7; CDR3 protein: CSVRSGNYEQYF; CDR3 DNA: TGCAGCGTGAGAAGCGGGAACTACGAGCAGTACTTC
V gene: TRBV29-1; clone size: many; D gene: TRBD1; J gene: TRBJ2-5; CDR3 protein: CSVRQGARRETQYF; CDR3 DNA: TGCAGCGTCCGCCAGGGGGCGAGAAGAGAGACCCAGTACTTC
V gene: TRBV27; clone size: many; D gene: TRBD1; J gene: TRBJ1-1; CDR3 protein: CASRTGGITEAFF; CDR3 DNA: TGTGCCAGCAGAACAGGGGGCATCACTGAAGCTTTCTTT
V gene: TRBV19; clone size: many; D gene: -; J gene: TRBJ2-5; CDR3 protein: CASSYTTQETQYF; CDR3 DNA: TGTGCCAGTAGCTACACCACCCAAGAGACCCAGTACTTC
V gene: TRBV6-1; clone size: many; D gene: TRBD1; J gene: TRBJ1-5; CDR3 protein: CASSPGQGASNQPQHF; CDR3 DNA: TGTGCCAGCAGTCCCGGACAGGGGGCAAGCAATCAGCCCCAGCATTTT
V gene: TRBV2; clone size: few; D gene: -; J gene: TRBJ2-3; CDR3 protein: CASWASGTDTQYF; CDR3 DNA: TGTGCCAGCTGGGCTAGCGGCACAGATACGCAGTATTTT
V gene: TRBV3-1; clone size: many; D gene: -; J gene: TRBJ1-2; CDR3 protein: CASSQPGQLYGYTF; CDR3 DNA: TGTGCCAGCAGCCAGCCCGGACAGCTATATGGCTACACCTTC
V gene: TRBV20-1; clone size: many; D gene: -; J gene: TRBJ2-1; CDR3 protein: CSAREVQPGLLIYNEQFF; CDR3 DNA: TGCAGTGCTAGAGAAGTCCAACCGGGACTCCTTATTTACAATGAGCAGTTCTTC
V gene: TRBV9; clone size: many; D gene: TRBD2; J gene: TRBJ2-1; CDR3 protein: CASSVLLREGHNEQFF; CDR3 DNA: TGTGCCAGCAGCGTGCTTTTGCGGGAGGGCCACAATGAGCAGTTCTTC
V gene: TRBV5-1; clone size: few; D gene: TRBD1; J gene: TRBJ2-7; CDR3 protein: CASSPSGTGGEQYF; CDR3 DNA: TGCGCCAGCAGCCCCTCCGGGACAGGGGGCGAGCAGTACTTC
V gene: TRBV20-1; clone size: few; D gene: -; J gene: TRBJ2-7; CDR3 protein: CSAKAAGTDYYEQYF; CDR3 DNA: TGCAGTGCCAAGGCTGCGGGCACCGACTACTACGAGCAGTACTTC
V gene: TRBV7-2; clone size: many; D gene: -; J gene: TRBJ2-7; CDR3 protein: CASSSHQVLYEQYF; CDR3 DNA: TGTGCCAGCAGCTCCCATCAGGTGCTCTACGAGCAGTACTTC
V gene: TRBV4-3; clone size: -; D gene: -; J gene: TRBJ2-7; CDR3 protein: CASSQELWMNYEQYF; CDR3 DNA: TGCGCCAGCAGCCAAGAGTTATGGATGAACTACGAGCAGTACTTC